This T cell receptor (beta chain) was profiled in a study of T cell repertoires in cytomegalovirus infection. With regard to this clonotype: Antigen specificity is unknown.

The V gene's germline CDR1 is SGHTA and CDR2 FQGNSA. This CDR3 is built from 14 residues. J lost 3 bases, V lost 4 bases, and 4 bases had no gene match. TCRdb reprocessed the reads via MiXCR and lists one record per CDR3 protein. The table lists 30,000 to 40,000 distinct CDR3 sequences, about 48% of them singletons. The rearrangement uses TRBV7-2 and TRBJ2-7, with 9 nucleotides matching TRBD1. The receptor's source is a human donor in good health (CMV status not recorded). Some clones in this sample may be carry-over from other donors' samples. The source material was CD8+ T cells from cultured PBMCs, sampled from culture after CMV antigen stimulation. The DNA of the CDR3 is TGTGCCAGCAGCTCCCTGGGACAGGGCTACGAGCAGTACTTC. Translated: CASSSLGQGYEQYF.